Reported below is one T cell receptor beta chain. Antigen specificity is unknown. Libraries for TCRalpha and TCRbeta carried sample barcodes and unique molecular identifiers via 5'RACE. TCRdb redid the calling of the 5' RACE reads with MiXCR, one entry per CDR3 protein. Of about 180,000 distinct CDR3 sequences listed, under 20% were seen once; the top ten hold 3% to 4.5%. Germline V CDR1 and CDR2: SGHTA, FQGNSA. The germline V and J ends were trimmed by 2 bases and 5 bases, with 10 bases remaining between them. This CDR3 is 14 amino acids long. This entry belongs to a study of T-cell memory formation after mild COVID-19. Study in general: Largely donor-specific TCR clusters were found.

Notes on the study in general: Clones that contracted clustered mainly in CM and EM if CD4+ and in EMRA if CD8+.

The rearrangement joins TRBV7-2 to TRBJ2-4; D is perhaps TRBD1 (6 bases). The clonotype was recovered from a man between 18 and 35 years old who had mild COVID-19 (a few samples of this study predate the infection). Cell type and time point are not known. The sample taken for sequencing was PBMCs or a T cell subset sorted from them (not recorded which). The CDR3 loop is CASSLSGAQNIQYF. DNA for the CDR3: TGTGCCAGCAGCTTATCAGGGGCCCAAAACATTCAGTACTTC.